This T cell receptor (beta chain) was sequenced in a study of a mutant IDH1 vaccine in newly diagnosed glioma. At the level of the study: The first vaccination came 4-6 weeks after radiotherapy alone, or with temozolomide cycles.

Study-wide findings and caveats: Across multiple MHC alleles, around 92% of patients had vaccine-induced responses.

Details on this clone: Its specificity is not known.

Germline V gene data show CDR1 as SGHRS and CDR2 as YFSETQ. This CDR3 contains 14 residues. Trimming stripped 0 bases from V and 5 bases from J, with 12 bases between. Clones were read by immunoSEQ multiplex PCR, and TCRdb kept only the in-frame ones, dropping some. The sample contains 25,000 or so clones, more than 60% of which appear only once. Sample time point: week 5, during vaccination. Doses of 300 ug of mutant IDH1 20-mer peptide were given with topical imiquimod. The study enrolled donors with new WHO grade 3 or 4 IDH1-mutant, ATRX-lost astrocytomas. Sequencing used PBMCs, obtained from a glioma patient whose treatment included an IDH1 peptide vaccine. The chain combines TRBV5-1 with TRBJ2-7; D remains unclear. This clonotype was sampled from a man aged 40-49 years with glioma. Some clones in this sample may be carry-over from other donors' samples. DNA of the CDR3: TGCGCCAGCAGCTTGGAGCTGGGGATAGACGAGCAGTACTTC. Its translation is CASSLELGIDEQYF. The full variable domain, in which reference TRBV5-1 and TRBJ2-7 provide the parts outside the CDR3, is KAGVTQTPRYLIKTRGQQVTLSCSPISGHRSVSWYQQTPGQGLQFLFEYFSETQRNKGNFPGRFSGRQFSNSRSEMNVSTLELGDSALYLCASSLELGIDEQYFGPGTRLTVT.